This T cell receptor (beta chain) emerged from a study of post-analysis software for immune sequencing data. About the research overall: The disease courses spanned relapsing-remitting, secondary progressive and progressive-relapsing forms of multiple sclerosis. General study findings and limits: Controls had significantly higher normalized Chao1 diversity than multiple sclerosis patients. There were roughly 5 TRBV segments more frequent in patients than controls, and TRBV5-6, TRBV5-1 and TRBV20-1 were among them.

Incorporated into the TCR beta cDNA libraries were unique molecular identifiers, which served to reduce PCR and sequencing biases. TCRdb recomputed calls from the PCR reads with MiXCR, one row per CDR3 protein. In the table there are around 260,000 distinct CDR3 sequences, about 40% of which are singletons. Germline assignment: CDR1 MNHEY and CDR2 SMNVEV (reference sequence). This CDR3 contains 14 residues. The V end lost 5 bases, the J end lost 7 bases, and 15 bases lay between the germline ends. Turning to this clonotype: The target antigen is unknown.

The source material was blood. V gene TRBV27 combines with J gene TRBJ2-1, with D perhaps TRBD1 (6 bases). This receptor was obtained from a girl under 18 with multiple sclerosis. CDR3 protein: CASSTGPRWNEQFF. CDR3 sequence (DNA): TGTGCCAGCAGTACAGGGCCACGCTGGAATGAGCAGTTCTTC.